These 11 T cell receptor beta chains came from one sample sequenced in a study of CD8+ T cells in alopecia areata. RNA extraction and reverse transcription yielded cDNA as sequencing template. Generated by immunoSEQ multiplex PCR, the TCRdb table keeps only in-frame clones and is missing some. The sample has more than 200,000 clones, 67% seen once. The material was CD4+ T cells sorted from blood, obtained at week 0. These TCRs come from a human donor with alopecia areata.

The chain links TRBV27 to TRBJ1-6; 9 bases match TRBD1. CDR1 MNHEY and CDR2 SMNVEV come from the germline V gene (reference sequence). The J segment lost 8 bases and the V segment lost 5 bases, leaving 4 bases of the junction unmatched. CDR3 length: 14 residues. DNA of the CDR3: TGTGCCAGCAGTGAGTGGGACAGGGATTCACCCCTCCACTTT. Translating it yields CASSEWDRDSPLHF.

V is TRBV5-6 and J is TRBJ1-1; a possible D gene is TRBD1 (5 bases). Trimming shortened V by 0 bases and J by 11 bases, and 11 bases separated the two germline ends. CDR1 SGHDT and CDR2 YYEEEE come from the germline V gene. The CDR3 runs to 12 residues. In DNA, the CDR3 is TGTGCCAGCAGCTTGGGACAGATAAGGGCTTTCTTT. Its translation is CASSLGQIRAFF.

This clone was observed once. CDR3 protein: CASSLASGGYEQYF. CDR3 sequence (DNA): TGTGCCAGCAGCTTAGCTAGCGGGGGCTACGAGCAGTACTTC. The genes are TRBV7-9 and TRBJ2-7, with 9 bases that match TRBD2. Germline V lookup: CDR1 SEHNR, CDR2 FQNEAQ (reference sequence). CDR3 length: 14 residues. V shed 0 bases, J shed 3 bases, and the junction held 0 bases outside the gene matches.

The rearrangement joins TRBV25-1 to TRBJ1-2; TRBD1 might be the D (6 bases). V was cut by 3 bases and J by 4 bases, with 18 bases left in between. The CDR3 extends over 16 amino acids. Germline lookup yields CDR1 MGHDK and CDR2 SYGVNS. The CDR3 bases are TGTGCCAGCAGTGATGGGGGCCCTGCAGGGCTCTATGGCTACACCTTC. Residues: CASSDGGPAGLYGYTF.

The chain has TRBV10-3 and TRBJ1-1; no clear D. CDR1 and CDR2 from the germline V gene are ENHRY and SYGVKD. V was trimmed by 0 bases and J by 4 bases, leaving 6 bases between them. The CDR3 contains 13 residues. The DNA of the CDR3 is TGTGCCATCAGTGAGTCGGGGTTCACTGAAGCTTTCTTT. It translates to CAISESGFTEAFF.

This chain connects TRBV11-2 to TRBJ2-3; D might be TRBD1 (6 bases). The V and J ends lost 5 bases and 4 bases respectively, with 19 bases between them. This CDR3 is 16 amino acids long. The germline V gene has CDR1 SGHAT and CDR2 FQNNGV. The CDR3 reads CASSGGYPEVSDTQYF. CDR3 nucleotide sequence: TGTGCCAGCAGCGGGGGCTACCCGGAGGTCTCAGATACGCAGTATTTT. Full variable domain (remainder filled in from reference TRBV11-2 and TRBJ2-3): EAGVAQSPRYKIIEKRQSVAFWCNPISGHATLYWYQQILGQGPKLLIQFQNNGVVDDSQLPKDRFSAERLKGVDSTLKIQPAKLEDSAVYLCASSGGYPEVSDTQYFGPGTRLTVL.

The chain uses TRBV11-2 and TRBJ1-5; maybe TRBD1 (5 bases). V dropped 5 bases and J dropped 4 bases, with 12 bases sitting between them. From germline, CDR1 is SGHAT and CDR2 FQNNGV. The CDR3 has 14 residues. CDR3 in amino acids: CASSRDGTNQPQHF. Written as DNA, the CDR3 is TGTGCCAGCAGCCGGGACGGAACTAATCAGCCCCAGCATTTT. Based on the CDR3 plus reference TRBV11-2 and TRBJ1-5, the full variable domain is EAGVAQSPRYKIIEKRQSVAFWCNPISGHATLYWYQQILGQGPKLLIQFQNNGVVDDSQLPKDRFSAERLKGVDSTLKIQPAKLEDSAVYLCASSRDGTNQPQHFGDGTRLSIL.

The chain uses TRBV27 and TRBJ1-2; D is perhaps TRBD1 (6 bases). Trimming took off 5 bases at V and 5 bases at J, with 24 bases between the two ends. Germline V gene sequence: CDR1 MNHEY, CDR2 SMNVEV (reference sequence). The CDR3 has 17 amino acids. CDR3 amino acids: CASSQTGGARLAYGYTF. The CDR3 region has the DNA TGTGCCAGCAGTCAAACCGGGGGGGCGCGGCTAGCGTATGGCTACACCTTC.

This clone has only one observation. The chain combines TRBV14 with TRBJ1-2; D remains unclear. Trimming stripped 3 bases from V and 7 bases from J, with 15 bases between. The germline V gene encodes CDR1 SGHDN and CDR2 FVKESK. The CDR3 is 14 residues long. The CDR3 sequence: CASSQGGFGSGYTF. The CDR3, as DNA: TGTGCCAGCAGCCAGGGAGGGTTCGGCTCTGGCTACACCTTC.

The chain is built from TRBV5-1 and TRBJ2-6; D remains ambiguous. The V gene's germline CDR1 is SGHRS and CDR2 YFSETQ. The CDR3 has 14 amino acids. The V and J ends lost 2 bases and 2 bases respectively, with 5 bases between them. The DNA for the CDR3 is TGCGCCAGCAGCTTAGAAACTGGGGCCAACGTCCTGACTTTC. Its protein product is CASSLETGANVLTF.

This chain connects TRBV6-5 to TRBJ1-2; D remains ambiguous. The V end was cut by 6 bases, the J end by 8 bases, with 16 bases between. This CDR3 spans 13 amino acids. The germline CDR1 and CDR2 sequences are MNHEY and SVGAGI. CDR3 protein: CASSPRGVSGYTF. Written as DNA, the CDR3 is TGTGCCAGCAGCCCTCGCGGGGTCTCCGGCTACACCTTC.